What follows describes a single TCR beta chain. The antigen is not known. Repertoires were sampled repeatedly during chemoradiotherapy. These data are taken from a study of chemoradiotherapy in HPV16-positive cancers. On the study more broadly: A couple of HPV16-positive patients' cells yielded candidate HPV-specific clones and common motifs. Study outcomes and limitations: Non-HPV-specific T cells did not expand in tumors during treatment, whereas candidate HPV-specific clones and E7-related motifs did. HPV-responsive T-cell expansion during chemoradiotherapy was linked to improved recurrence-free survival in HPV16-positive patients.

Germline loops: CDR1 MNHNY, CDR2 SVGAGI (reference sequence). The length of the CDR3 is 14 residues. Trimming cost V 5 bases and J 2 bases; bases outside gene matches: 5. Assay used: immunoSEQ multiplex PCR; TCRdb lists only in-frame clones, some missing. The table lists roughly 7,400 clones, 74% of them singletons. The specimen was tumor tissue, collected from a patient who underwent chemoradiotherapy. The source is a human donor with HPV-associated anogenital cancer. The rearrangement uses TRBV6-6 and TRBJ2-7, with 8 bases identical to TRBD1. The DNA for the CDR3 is TGTGCCAGCAGTCCCCAGACAGGGGCCTACGAGCAGTACTTC. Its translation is CASSPQTGAYEQYF.